A single sample is the source of the 19 T cell receptor beta chains below, sequenced in a study of T cell responses to AZD1222 COVID-19 vaccine (dated by TCRdb to the early 2020s). The time point label for this specimen denotes: baseline before first vaccination. Libraries came from the immunoSEQ multiplex PCR assay. TCRdb obtained this table from immuneACCESS and retained in-frame rearrangements with V and J assigned. These tables miss some clones; where compared with another copy, unresolved V genes account for less than half of the shortfall, and the remainder is unexplained. The sample includes around 99,000 clones, with over 85% observed a single time. The top ten hold about 13% of the sample. The sequencing used peripheral blood, collected on day 0 of AZD1222 vaccination. These TCRs come from an adult in good health.

The chain recombines TRBV15 with TRBJ2-3; 10 bases fit TRBD2. The V gene end was trimmed by 5 bases and the J gene end by 3 bases; junction bases not matched to a gene: 5. The CDR3 spans 15 residues. Germline assignment: CDR1 LNHNV and CDR2 YYDKDF (reference sequence). CDR3 loop: CATSELAGVTDTQYF. The CDR3 nucleotides are TGTGCCACCAGCGAGCTAGCGGGAGTGACAGATACGCAGTATTTT.

The V call is TRBV5-4, the J call TRBJ2-7; a weak D match, TRBD2 (7 bases). CDR3 length: 15 amino acids. The germline V gene encodes CDR1 SGHNT and CDR2 YYREEE (reference sequence). Trimming removed 3 bases at V and 2 bases at J, with 15 bases between. This CDR3 reads CASSSSGTHPYEQYF. CDR3 DNA sequence: TGTGCCAGCAGCTCCAGCGGGACACACCCCTACGAGCAGTACTTC.

V gene TRBV7-2 combines with J gene TRBJ2-3; either TRBD1 or TRBD2 may supply D (5 bases each). The V end was cut by 2 bases, the J end by 10 bases, with 13 bases between. Germline V lookup: CDR1 SGHTA, CDR2 FQGNSA. The CDR3 contains 13 residues. CDR3 in DNA: TGTGCCAGCAGCTTATACCCGCGAGGGGCGCAGTATTTT. It specifies CASSLYPRGAQYF.

V usage is TRBV6-5 and J usage is TRBJ2-7; 10 bases are shared with TRBD2. The germline V gene encodes CDR1 MNHEY and CDR2 SVGAGI. Losses at the gene ends were 7 bases for V and 5 bases for J; bases not matched to a gene: 8. The CDR3 runs 14 residues. The CDR3 coding sequence is TGTGCCAGCACCGAACTAGCGGGACACGACGAGCAGTACTTC. It codes for CASTELAGHDEQYF.

V and J are TRBV28 and TRBJ2-1; D unresolved. CDR3 length: 14 amino acids. Per germline, CDR1 MDHEN and CDR2 SYDVKM. The V end was cut by 5 bases, the J end by 5 bases, with 13 bases between. This CDR3 is CASSHPEAHNEQFF. As DNA, the CDR3 is TGTGCCAGCAGTCACCCAGAGGCGCACAATGAGCAGTTCTTC. Looking up the rest from reference TRBV28 and TRBJ2-1 gives the full variable domain: DVKVTQSSRYLVKRTGEKVFLECVQDMDHENMFWYRQDPGLGLRLIYFSYDVKMKEKGDIPEGYSVSREKKERFSLILESASTNQTSMYLCASSHPEAHNEQFFGPGTRLTVL.

The chain recombines TRBV28 with TRBJ1-2; 9 nucleotides agree with TRBD1. CDR1 and CDR2 from the germline V gene are MDHEN and SYDVKM. The CDR3 has 15 residues. The junction had 5 bases not matched to a gene; V was cut back by 5 bases and J by 1 base. The chain's CDR3 is CASSPWTGDNYGYTF. The CDR3 coding sequence is TGTGCCAGCAGTCCGTGGACAGGGGATAACTATGGCTACACCTTC.

The V and J genes are TRBV20-1 and TRBJ2-5; 10 nucleotides agree with TRBD2. This CDR3 contains 19 residues. Looked up from germline, CDR1 is DFQATT and CDR2 is SNEGSKA (reference sequence). Trimming took 3 bases from V and 5 from J; bases not matched to a gene: 21. The CDR3 DNA sequence: TGCAGTGCTAGTATGAAGGGACTAGCGCTAGGACCTTCCACCGAGACCCAGTACTTC. This codes for CSASMKGLALGPSTETQYF.

The V and J genes are TRBV11-2 and TRBJ2-7; 9 bases align to TRBD2. Germline V gives CDR1 SGHAT, CDR2 FQNNGV. V was clipped by 5 bases and J by 0 bases; unmatched bases: 5. CDR3 size: 15 residues. The CDR3 nucleotides read TGTGCCAGCAGCCCACTAGCGGGTGGCTCCTACGAGCAGTACTTC. This codes for CASSPLAGGSYEQYF.

V is TRBV4-2 and J is TRBJ1-5; TRBD1 is a possible D gene (6 bases). Germline V gene data show CDR1 as LGHNA and CDR2 as YNFKEQ. The CDR3 runs to 14 residues. Trimming removed 1 base at V and 7 bases at J, with 11 bases between. The CDR3 loop reads CASSQGRGAQPQHF. In nucleotides, the CDR3 is TGTGCCAGCAGCCAAGGGAGGGGGGCGCAGCCCCAGCATTTT.

This chain links TRBV6-2 or TRBV6-3 with TRBJ2-3, with D possibly matching TRBD2 (6 bases). Germline V gene data show CDR1 as MNHEY and CDR2 as SVGEGT. This CDR3 region has 16 residues. Trimming removed 6 bases from V and 1 base from J, with 17 bases in between. The CDR3 region is CASSSWRGVGTDTQYF. CDR3 nucleotides: TGTGCCAGCAGCTCCTGGCGGGGTGTGGGCACAGATACGCAGTATTTT.

V and J are TRBV14 and TRBJ2-1; 7 nucleotides agree with TRBD2. V shed 4 bases, J shed 2 bases, and the junction held 8 bases outside the gene matches. The CDR3 runs to 16 residues. CDR1 is SGHDN and CDR2 is FVKESK in the germline V gene. The CDR3 sequence is CASSPKSGTPYNEQFF. CDR3 bases: TGTGCCAGCAGCCCTAAAAGCGGGACCCCCTACAATGAGCAGTTCTTC.

J is TRBJ1-4 and V is TRBV9, with TRBD1 as a possible D gene (5 bases). Germline V gives CDR1 SGDLS, CDR2 YYNGEE. Trimming removed 0 bases from V and 4 bases from J, with 13 bases in between. The CDR3 consists of 16 residues. In nucleotides, the CDR3 is TGTGCCAGCAGCGTAGAAGGGGCAGGAGGTAATGAAAAACTGTTTTTT. This sequence encodes CASSVEGAGGNEKLFF.

This clone was recorded once. The rearrangement uses TRBV7-9 and TRBJ2-3, with 10 bases fitting TRBD2. There are 17 residues in the CDR3. The V segment lost 5 bases and the J segment 3 bases; nucleotides outside the gene matches: 11. Germline assignment: CDR1 SEHNR and CDR2 FQNEAQ (reference sequence). This chain's CDR3 is CASSPEREGGATDTQYF. The CDR3 DNA sequence: TGTGCCAGCAGCCCCGAGCGGGAGGGCGGGGCGACAGATACGCAGTATTTT.

The gene calls are TRBV7-6 and TRBJ2-2, with 9 nucleotides matching TRBD1. J gave up 6 bases and V 4 bases, and 6 bases lay outside the gene matches. The CDR3 length is 15 residues. Germline V lookup: CDR1 SGHVS, CDR2 FNYEAQ. CDR3 DNA sequence: TGTGCCAGCAGCTCAGGCCGACAGGGGGCCGGGGAGCTGTTTTTT. Translated, it gives CASSSGRQGAGELFF.

The chain is built from TRBV11-2 and TRBJ2-1; weak D call: TRBD2 (7 bases). Germline CDR1 SGHAT, CDR2 FQNNGV. This CDR3 spans 13 amino acids. The V end was cut by 5 bases, the J end by 9 bases, with 14 bases between. As DNA, the CDR3 is TGTGCCAGCAGCCGGCCTGGGGGGGCTGAGCAGTTCTTC. Protein sequence: CASSRPGGAEQFF.

The V gene is TRBV6-2 or TRBV6-3, the J gene TRBJ1-2; D might be TRBD1 (5 bases). CDR1 MNHEY and CDR2 SVGEGT come from the germline V gene. This CDR3 is 15 amino acids long. The V and J ends lost 7 bases and 8 bases respectively, with 23 bases between them. DNA of the CDR3: TGTGCCAGCACCCCCCACGGGCAGGGACGAGGAGGCTACACCTTC. Translating it yields CASTPHGQGRGGYTF.

J is TRBJ1-2 and V is TRBV11-3; TRBD1 is a possible D gene (6 bases). Germline CDR1 and CDR2: SGHNT and YENEEA. V was shortened by 8 bases and J by 6 bases, with 19 bases between the two germline ends. This CDR3 comprises 14 residues. DNA for the CDR3: TGTGCCAGCTACATGGGGGCCGATTCGGATGGCTACACCTTC. This gives the protein CASYMGADSDGYTF. The full variable domain, in which reference TRBV11-3 and TRBJ1-2 provide the parts outside the CDR3, is EAGVVQSPRYKIIEKKQPVAFWCNPISGHNTLYWYLQNLGQGPELLIRYENEEAVDDSQLPKDRFSAERLKGVDSTLKIQPAELGDSAVYLCASYMGADSDGYTFGSGTRLTVV.

The V call is TRBV6-5, the J call TRBJ1-1; D may be TRBD1 (5 bases). CDR1 is MNHEY and CDR2 is SVGAGI in the germline V gene. The V end lost 2 bases, the J end lost 1 base, and 8 bases lay between the germline ends. The length of the CDR3 is 14 residues. CDR3 region: CASSYGTANTEAFF. CDR3 DNA sequence: TGTGCCAGCAGTTACGGGACGGCGAACACTGAAGCTTTCTTT.

CDR3 loop: CASSLSGWKGTEAFF. The CDR3 DNA reads TGTGCCAGCAGTTTAAGTGGGTGGAAAGGCACTGAAGCTTTCTTT. The chain combines TRBV28 with TRBJ1-1; D remains unclear. The V and J ends lost 2 bases and 4 bases respectively, with 14 bases between them. The CDR3 length is 15 residues. Looked up from germline, CDR1 is MDHEN and CDR2 is SYDVKM.